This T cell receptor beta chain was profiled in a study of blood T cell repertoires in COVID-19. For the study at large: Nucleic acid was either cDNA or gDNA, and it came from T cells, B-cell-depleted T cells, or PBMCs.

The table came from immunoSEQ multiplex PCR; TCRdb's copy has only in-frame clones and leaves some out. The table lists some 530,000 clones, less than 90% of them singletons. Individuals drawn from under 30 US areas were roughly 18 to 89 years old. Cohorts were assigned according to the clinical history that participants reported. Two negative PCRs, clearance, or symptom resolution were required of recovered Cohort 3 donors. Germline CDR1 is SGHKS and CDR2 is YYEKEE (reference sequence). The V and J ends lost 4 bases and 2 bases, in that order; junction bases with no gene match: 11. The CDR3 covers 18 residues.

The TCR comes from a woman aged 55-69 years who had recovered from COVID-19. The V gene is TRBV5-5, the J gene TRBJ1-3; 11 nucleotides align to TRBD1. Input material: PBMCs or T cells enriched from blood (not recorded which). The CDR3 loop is CASSRTGGVLIAGNTIYF. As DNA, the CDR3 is TGTGCCAGCAGCCGGACAGGGGGCGTTTTAATCGCTGGAAACACCATATATTTT.